The present TCR beta chain was sequenced within a study of blood T cell repertoires in COVID-19. Profiling relied on immunoSEQ multiplex PCR, and the TCRdb table lists in-frame clones only, not all of them. Of 160,000 or so clones listed, 80% were seen once; the top ten hold roughly 3.5%. Germline CDR1 is SGDLS and CDR2 is YYNGEE. With 0 bases clipped from V and 4 bases from J, the junction kept 3 bases outside the gene matches. There are 15 residues in the CDR3. The clonotype comes from a woman aged 55 to 70 who had recovered from COVID-19. The V call is TRBV9, the J call TRBJ2-1; 8 bases are shared with TRBD1. Sequenced sample: PBMCs or T cells enriched from blood (not recorded which). CDR3 loop: CASSVEGQAYNEQFF. Here the CDR3 DNA reads TGTGCCAGCAGCGTAGAGGGACAGGCGTACAATGAGCAGTTCTTC.